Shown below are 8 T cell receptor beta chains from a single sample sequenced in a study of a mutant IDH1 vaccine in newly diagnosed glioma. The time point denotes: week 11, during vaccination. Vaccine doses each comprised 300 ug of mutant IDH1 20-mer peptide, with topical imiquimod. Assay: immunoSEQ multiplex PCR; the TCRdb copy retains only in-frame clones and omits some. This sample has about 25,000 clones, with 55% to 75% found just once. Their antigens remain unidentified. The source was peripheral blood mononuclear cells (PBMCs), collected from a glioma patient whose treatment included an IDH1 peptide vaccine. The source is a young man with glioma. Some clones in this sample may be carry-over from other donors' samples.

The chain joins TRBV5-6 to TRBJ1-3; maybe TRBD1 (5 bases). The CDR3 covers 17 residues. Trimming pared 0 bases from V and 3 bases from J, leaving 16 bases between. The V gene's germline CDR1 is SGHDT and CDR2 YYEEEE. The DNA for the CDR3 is TGTGCCAGCAGCTTGGGCCTGGAGGGGAAGGGTGGAAACACCATATATTTT. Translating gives CASSLGLEGKGGNTIYF.

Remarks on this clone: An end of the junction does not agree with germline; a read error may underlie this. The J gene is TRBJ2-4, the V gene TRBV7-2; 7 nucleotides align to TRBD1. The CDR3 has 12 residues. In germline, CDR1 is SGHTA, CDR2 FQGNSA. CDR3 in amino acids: CASSSTGEPALF. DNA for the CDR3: TGTGCCAGCAGCTCCACAGGGGAGCCAGCTCTCTTC.

The CDR3 is CASRWEASGPYEQYF. The DNA for the CDR3 is TGCGCCAGCAGGTGGGAGGCTAGCGGTCCCTACGAGCAGTACTTC. The chain employs TRBV5-1 and TRBJ2-7; 7 positions agree with TRBD2. CDR1 SGHRS and CDR2 YFSETQ come from the germline V gene. CDR3 length: 15 amino acids. V shed 5 bases, J shed 2 bases, and the junction held 10 bases outside the gene matches.

CDR3 sequence: CASSLSLGSGYTF. The CDR3, as DNA: TGTGCCAGCAGCTTAAGTCTCGGGTCGGGCTACACCTTC. The chain recombines TRBV7-9 with TRBJ1-2, with D unresolved. Looked up from germline, CDR1 is SEHNR and CDR2 is FQNEAQ (reference sequence). The length of the CDR3 is 13 residues. V gave up 2 bases and J gave up 8 bases, with 12 bases separating them.

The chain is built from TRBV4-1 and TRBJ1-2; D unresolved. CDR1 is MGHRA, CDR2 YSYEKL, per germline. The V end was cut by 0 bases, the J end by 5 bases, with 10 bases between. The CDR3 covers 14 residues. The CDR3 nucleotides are TGCGCCAGCAGCCAAGATGCGGCGGATTATGGCTACACCTTC. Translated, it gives CASSQDAADYGYTF.

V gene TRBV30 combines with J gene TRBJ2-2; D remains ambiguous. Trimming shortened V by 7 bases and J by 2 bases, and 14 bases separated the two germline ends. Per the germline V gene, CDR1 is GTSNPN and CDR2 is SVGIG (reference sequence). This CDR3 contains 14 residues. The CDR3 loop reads CAYRRNSNTGELFF. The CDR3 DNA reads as TGTGCCTACAGACGAAATTCAAACACCGGGGAGCTGTTTTTT.

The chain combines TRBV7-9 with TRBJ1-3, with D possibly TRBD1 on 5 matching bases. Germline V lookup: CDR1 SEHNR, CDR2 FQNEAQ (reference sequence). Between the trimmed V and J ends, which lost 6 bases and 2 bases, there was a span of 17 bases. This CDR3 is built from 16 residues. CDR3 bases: TGTGCCAGCAGGGCGGAGGGACTAGATCCTGGAAACACCATATATTTT. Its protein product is CASRAEGLDPGNTIYF. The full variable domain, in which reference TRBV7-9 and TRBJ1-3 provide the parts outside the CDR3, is DTGVSQNPRHKITKRGQNVTFRCDPISEHNRLYWYRQTLGQGPEFLTYFQNEAQLEKSRLLSDRFSAERPKGSFSTLEIQRTEQGDSAMYLCASRAEGLDPGNTIYFGEGSWLTVV.

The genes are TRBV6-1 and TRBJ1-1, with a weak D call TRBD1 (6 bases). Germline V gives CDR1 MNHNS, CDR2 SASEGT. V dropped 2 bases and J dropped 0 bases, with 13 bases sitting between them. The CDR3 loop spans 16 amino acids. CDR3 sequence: CASSELDRGLNTEAFF. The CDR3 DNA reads TGTGCCAGCAGTGAATTAGACCGGGGGCTGAACACTGAAGCTTTCTTT.